This T cell receptor beta chain appears in the sequencing data of a study of cytomegalovirus exposure and HLA in healthy donors. Per the germline V gene, CDR1 is MNHEY and CDR2 is SMNVEV (reference sequence). The germline V and J ends were trimmed by 0 bases and 0 bases, with 13 bases remaining between them. CDR3 length: 17 residues. PCR employed 60 Vbeta and 13 Jbeta primers. This table comes from immunoSEQ multiplex PCR, and its TCRdb copy is limited to in-frame clones, with some not included. There are about 180,000 clones in the sample; 80% to 90% occur only once, and less than 2.5% lies in the top ten.

Sequencing used PBMCs. The source is a male donor in good health and CMV-seronegative. This rearrangement joins TRBV27 to TRBJ2-3, with D possibly matching TRBD2 (7 bases). The CDR3 DNA sequence: TGTGCCAGCAGTTTATCGGGGGGGCCATTTAGCACAGATACGCAGTATTTT. This codes for CASSLSGGPFSTDTQYF.